The 22 T cell receptor beta chains in this list originate from one sample, sequenced in a study of blood T cells in healthy people across ages. Combining a sample-barcoded 5' primer with a J-beta primer mix, a second PCR ran for roughly 7 to 11 cycles. TCRdb recomputed calls from the 5' RACE reads with MiXCR, one row per CDR3 protein. The data contain roughly 1.9 million distinct CDR3 sequences, 39% of them seen just once; the ten biggest clones take up under 25%. Sample: blood. Receptor source: a human donor in good health.

The gene calls are TRBV28 and TRBJ1-6; D is uncertain. CDR3 length: 15 amino acids. V was trimmed by 6 bases and J by 0 bases, leaving 9 bases between them. Germline V gives CDR1 MDHEN, CDR2 SYDVKM. The CDR3 coding sequence is TGTGCCAGCAGGGACGTGAGCTCCTATAATTCACCCCTCCACTTT. Its translation is CASRDVSSYNSPLHF.

The chain is built from TRBV20-1 and TRBJ1-6; D unclear. Trimming took 5 bases from V and 8 from J, leaving 7 bases between them. The CDR3 runs 11 residues. Per the germline V gene, CDR1 is DFQATT and CDR2 is SNEGSKA (reference sequence). Here the CDR3 reads CSAGGDSPLHF. The CDR3 DNA sequence: TGCAGTGCTGGTGGAGATTCACCCCTCCACTTT.

In regard to this clonotype: An end of the junction differs from the germline gene, which may be a read error. The rearrangement joins TRBV20-1 to TRBJ2-5; perhaps D is TRBD1 or TRBD2 (5 bases each). The germline gives CDR1 DFQATT, CDR2 SNEGSKA (reference sequence). There are 16 residues in the CDR3. CDR3 DNA sequence: TGCAGTGCGTTACTAAACCGGGACGCCAAACAAGAGGCCCAGTACTTC. As protein: CSALLNRDAKQEAQYF.

There are a few counts of this clonotype. This rearrangement joins TRBV28 to TRBJ2-4, with D uncertain. The tail of the sequence fits TRBJ2-7 better, so the J call may be wrong. The CDR3 length is 13 residues. The germline gives CDR1 MDHEN, CDR2 SYDVKM. CDR3 sequence: CASSRASPGEQYF. CDR3 in DNA: TGTGCCAGCAGTCGGGCGTCCCCGGGCGAGCAGTACTTC.

This chain uses TRBV28 with TRBJ2-1; D is perhaps TRBD2 (5 bases). V was pared by 5 bases and J by 10 bases, with 15 bases between. Germline values: CDR1 MDHEN, CDR2 SYDVKM. The CDR3 is 13 amino acids. The DNA of the CDR3 is TGTGCCAGCAGTCCTGATTCTAGCTACGAGCAGTTCTTC. This translates into CASSPDSSYEQFF. The whole variable domain, remainder taken from reference TRBV28 and TRBJ2-1, is DVKVTQSSRYLVKRTGEKVFLECVQDMDHENMFWYRQDPGLGLRLIYFSYDVKMKEKGDIPEGYSVSREKKERFSLILESASTNQTSMYLCASSPDSSYEQFFGPGTRLTVL.

V is TRBV3-1 and J is TRBJ2-1, with D perhaps given as TRBD1 or TRBD2 (5 bases each). Trimming took 3 bases from V and 2 from J, leaving 17 bases between them. CDR3 length equals 17 residues. The germline CDR1 and CDR2 sequences are LGHDT and YNNKEL (reference sequence). The CDR3 DNA follows: TGTGCCAGCAGCCACTCCACCGGGACCACCCCCTACAATGAGCAGTTCTTC. Its translation: CASSHSTGTTPYNEQFF.

A few counts support this clonotype. V is TRBV6-2 or TRBV6-3 and J is TRBJ2-3; D perhaps matches TRBD2 (7 bases). This CDR3 spans 17 amino acids. Germline V gene sequence: CDR1 MNHEY, CDR2 SVGEGT. V dropped 6 bases and J dropped 0 bases, with 19 bases sitting between them. CDR3 in DNA: TGTGCCAGCAGCCCGAACTGGGCGGGGGCCAGCACAGATACGCAGTATTTT. This codes for CASSPNWAGASTDTQYF.

This chain links TRBV7-3 with TRBJ2-3; 9 nucleotides align to TRBD2. Unmatched junction bases numbered 5, after V lost 1 base and J lost 0 bases. CDR1 is SGHTA and CDR2 is FQGTGA in the germline V gene. The CDR3 loop spans 17 amino acids. The CDR3 region has the DNA TGTGCCAGCAGCTTAAATAGCGGGGGTACTAGCACAGATACGCAGTATTTT. Translating gives CASSLNSGGTSTDTQYF.

V is TRBV9 and J is TRBJ2-1; TRBD2 matches at 10 bases. Germline trimming cut 4 bases from V and 5 bases from J; bases unmatched to any gene: 3. The length of the CDR3 is 14 residues. Germline loops: CDR1 SGDLS, CDR2 YYNGEE. CDR3 coding DNA: TGTGCCAGCAGCCCCGGACTAGCGGACAATGAGCAGTTCTTC. This codes for CASSPGLADNEQFF. Using reference TRBV9 and TRBJ2-1 for the parts outside the CDR3, the full variable domain is DSGVTQTPKHLITATGQRVTLRCSPRSGDLSVYWYQQSLDQGLQFLIQYYNGEERAKGNILERFSAQQFPDLHSELNLSSLELGDSALYFCASSPGLADNEQFFGPGTRLTVL.

This chain connects TRBV20-1 to TRBJ1-1, with D possibly matching TRBD1 (5 bases). CDR1 is DFQATT and CDR2 is SNEGSKA in the germline V gene (reference sequence). CDR3 length equals 16 residues. Deletions cut 0 bases from V and 0 bases from J, with 14 bases between. CDR3 sequence reads: CSARDDAGGMNTEAFF. CDR3 in DNA: TGCAGTGCTAGAGATGATGCCGGGGGGATGAACACTGAAGCTTTCTTT.

CDR3 sequence: CASSQGLGTGGGYTF. Written as DNA, the CDR3 is TGTGCCAGCAGCCAAGGGCTCGGGACGGGGGGAGGCTACACCTTC. The chain couples TRBV4-2 to TRBJ1-2, with D possibly being TRBD1 (5 bases). The V gene lost 1 base and the J gene lost 8 bases, with 17 bases spanning the gap. The CDR3 consists of 15 residues. Germline V gene sequence: CDR1 LGHNA, CDR2 YNFKEQ.

This clonotype has ten or more counts. The V call is TRBV10-3, the J call TRBJ1-6; the match to TRBD1 covers 7 bases. Germline V gene data show CDR1 as ENHRY and CDR2 as SYGVKD. The V segment lost 8 bases and the J segment 6 bases; nucleotides outside the gene matches: 7. This CDR3 has 14 amino acids. DNA for the CDR3: TGTGCCATCCGAGGGGGGGACAGTAATTCACCCCTCCACTTT. This translates into CAIRGGDSNSPLHF.

Notes on this clonotype: One junction end disagrees with the germline gene, perhaps due to a read error. The chain couples TRBV9 to TRBJ1-2; D not certain. CDR3 length: 15 amino acids. Germline V gives CDR1 SGDLS, CDR2 YYNGEE. CDR3 sequence (DNA): TGTGTCAGCAGCGTAGGCGGCAGGCGCGGCTATGGCTACACCTTC. Protein product: CVSSVGGRRGYGYTF. The full variable domain, completed using reference TRBV9 and TRBJ1-2, is DSGVTQTPKHLITATGQRVTLRCSPRSGDLSVYWYQQSLDQGLQFLIQYYNGEERAKGNILERFSAQQFPDLHSELNLSSLELGDSALYFCVSSVGGRRGYGYTFGSGTRLTVV.

The chain carries TRBV5-1 and TRBJ2-1; no definite D call. Germline CDR1 and CDR2: SGHRS and YFSETQ. Trimming removed 4 bases at V and 10 bases at J, with 15 bases between. The CDR3 runs 13 residues. The CDR3 reads CASSRFQPNEQFF. The DNA of the CDR3 is TGCGCCAGCAGCAGGTTCCAGCCCAACGAGCAGTTCTTC.

This clonotype was counted between two and nine times. The CDR3 coding sequence is TGTGCCAGCAGTAAAGGTAACGTAAAACTGTTTTTT. This codes for CASSKGNVKLFF. The V call is TRBV25-1, the J call TRBJ1-4; D gene uncertain. This CDR3 has 12 amino acids. Trimming took off 5 bases at V and 10 bases at J, with 11 bases between the two ends. The V gene's germline CDR1 is MGHDK and CDR2 SYGVNS. Full variable domain (rest looked up from reference TRBV25-1 and TRBJ1-4): EADIYQTPRYLVIGTGKKITLECSQTMGHDKMYWYQQDPGMELHLIHYSYGVNSTEKGDLSSESTVSRIRTEHFPLTLESARPSHTSQYLCASSKGNVKLFFGSGTQLSVL.

The chain carries TRBV7-2 and TRBJ2-7, with D possibly TRBD2 on 6 matching bases. V was trimmed by 5 bases and J by 4 bases, leaving 18 bases between them. The germline V gene encodes CDR1 SGHTA and CDR2 FQGNSA. The CDR3 covers 15 residues. CDR3 nucleotide sequence: TGTGCCAGCAGCCCTCGAGGTAGCGGAATATACGAGCAGTACTTC. It specifies CASSPRGSGIYEQYF.

V and J are TRBV12-3 or TRBV12-4 and TRBJ1-1, with D perhaps TRBD1 (6 bases). This CDR3 is 14 amino acids long. Trimming removed 2 bases from V and 5 bases from J, with 12 bases in between. The CDR3 region is CASSLQGPETEAFF. In DNA, the CDR3 is TGTGCCAGCAGTTTACAGGGGCCCGAAACTGAAGCTTTCTTT.

This clonotype was picked up a small number of times. The rearrangement joins TRBV5-1 to TRBJ2-5; 9 bases align to TRBD2. This CDR3 has 14 amino acids. With V trimmed by 5 bases and J by 5 bases, 7 bases remained unmatched. Germline-derived CDR1 and CDR2 are SGHRS and YFSETQ. The CDR3 here is CASRQWLAGETQYF. In DNA form, the CDR3 reads TGCGCCAGCAGACAATGGCTAGCGGGGGAGACCCAGTACTTC.

V gene TRBV5-1 combines with J gene TRBJ2-3, with 7 bases identical to TRBD1. From germline, CDR1 is SGHRS and CDR2 YFSETQ. J was trimmed by 4 bases and V by 6 bases; bases with no gene match: 8. The CDR3 consists of 14 residues. The CDR3 DNA is TGCGCCAGCATGAAACAGGGGAGCCCAGATACGCAGTATTTT. This encodes CASMKQGSPDTQYF.

This clonotype was observed a few times. The chain is built from TRBV7-2 and TRBJ2-5; possible D gene TRBD2, 6 bases. Between the trimmed V and J ends, which lost 2 bases and 5 bases, there was a span of 9 bases. This CDR3 spans 13 amino acids. The germline CDR1 and CDR2 sequences are SGHTA and FQGNSA. The CDR3 DNA follows: TGTGCCAGCAGCTTATCTCTAGCGGAGACCCAGTACTTC. It is translated as CASSLSLAETQYF.

This clonotype was observed a few times. The chain has TRBV15 and TRBJ2-3, with D perhaps being TRBD1 or TRBD2 (5 bases each). This CDR3 has 15 residues. The V gene's germline CDR1 is LNHNV and CDR2 YYDKDF (reference sequence). The V end lost 6 bases, the J end lost 2 bases, and 15 bases lay between the germline ends. The CDR3 DNA sequence: TGTGCCACCAGTTCGATGAGAGGGGCCACAGATACGCAGTATTTT. This sequence encodes CATSSMRGATDTQYF.

The chain uses TRBV12-3 or TRBV12-4 and TRBJ1-6; D is uncertain. The CDR3 contains 13 residues. Trimming took 3 bases from V and 9 from J, leaving 9 bases between them. The CDR3 region is CASSFAVASPLHF. The CDR3 region has the DNA TGTGCCAGCAGTTTCGCGGTGGCTTCACCCCTCCACTTT.